Sequencing of this T cell receptor beta chain was carried out in a study of molecular identifiers for immune sequencing clone quantification. TCRdb reprocessed the PCR reads with MiXCR, giving one entry per CDR3 protein. The data show approximately 630,000 distinct CDR3 sequences, 25% seen once. The V gene lost 10 bases and the J gene lost 9 bases, with 22 bases spanning the gap. The CDR3 length is 14 residues. In this sample, this clonotype turned up a few times. The sample comprised naive CD8+ T cells from blood, with Jurkat cell RNA spiked in. Subset in this sample: FACS-sorted CD8+CD4-CCR7+CD45RA+ naive T cells. The V and J genes are TRBV23-1 and TRBJ1-5; D uncertain. TRBV23-1 is identified as an open reading frame with a role that is uncertain. The TCR was taken from a human donor in good health. Some libraries in this study had Jurkat cell RNA spiked in. The CDR3 loop reads CATKMGSFSWPQHF. CDR3 DNA: TGCGCCACGAAAATGGGCAGCTTTTCATGGCCCCAGCATTTT.